This TCR beta chain appears in the sequencing data of a study of blood T cell repertoires in COVID-19. Only a few counts were recorded for this clone. The identical CDR3 is also encoded by other nucleotide sequences in the sample. CDR3 size: 14 residues. CDR1 and CDR2 (germline): LGHNA, YSLEER. Trimming shortened V by 0 bases and J by 1 base, and 6 bases separated the two germline ends. Participants were placed into cohorts based on the clinical history they reported. Exposed volunteers were people who met a COVID-19 case within 2 weeks before study entry. As handled by the study authors: Estimated nucleated cell counts came from reference gene primer amplification. The assay was immunoSEQ multiplex PCR, and TCRdb's table has in-frame clones only and misses some. V, J and clone size are taken as reported in that table, and D and trimming were inferred from the DNA itself. The sample consists of fewer than 250,000 clones, about 83% of them appearing once.

The chain couples TRBV4-3 to TRBJ1-1; no clear D. Sequencing input: PBMCs or T cells enriched from blood (not recorded which). The TCR sequence derives from a woman in her thirties who had been exposed to COVID-19. The CDR3 here is CASSQDGGNTEAFF. CDR3 nucleotide sequence: TGCGCCAGCAGCCAAGACGGAGGGAACACTGAAGCTTTCTTT.